A single sample is the source of the 18 T cell receptor beta chains below, sequenced in a study of T cell responses to AZD1222 COVID-19 vaccine. This table comes from immunoSEQ multiplex PCR, and its TCRdb copy is limited to in-frame clones, with some not included. The sample records under 85,000 clones, approximately 91% being singletons. The starting material was peripheral blood, obtained on day 0 of MenACWY control vaccination. The origin of the receptors is an adult in good health.

This chain joins TRBV12-3 or TRBV12-4 and TRBJ1-5; no definite D call. The CDR3 is 12 residues long. V lost 3 bases, J lost 4 bases, and 4 bases lay in between. CDR3 protein: CASSLGNQPQHF. The CDR3, as DNA: TGTGCCAGCAGTTTGGGGAATCAGCCCCAGCATTTT.

J is TRBJ1-1 and V is TRBV30, with TRBD1 matching 7 bases. The CDR3 contains 14 residues. Germline loops: CDR1 GTSNPN, CDR2 SVGIG (reference sequence). After removal of 6 bases from V and 1 base from J, the junction contained 8 bases not matched to a gene. CDR3 bases: TGTGCCTGCCGCGCGTACAGGGGGAACACTGAAGCTTTCTTT. This translates into CACRAYRGNTEAFF.

The V call is TRBV4-3, the J call TRBJ1-6, with TRBD1 as a possible D gene (5 bases). V lost 0 bases to trimming and J lost 9 bases, with 12 bases between them. The V gene's germline CDR1 is LGHNA and CDR2 YSLEER. This CDR3 spans 15 amino acids. The CDR3 sequence: CASSQDPGTGSPLHF. The CDR3 DNA follows: TGCGCCAGCAGCCAAGATCCAGGGACCGGTTCACCCCTCCACTTT.

The chain couples TRBV20-1 to TRBJ1-2, with 8 nucleotides matching TRBD1. This CDR3 comprises 13 residues. V dropped 3 bases and J dropped 7; count of bases not matched to a gene: 7. The germline gives CDR1 DFQATT, CDR2 SNEGSKA (reference sequence). CDR3 DNA sequence: TGCAGTGCTAGTAGTCAGGGGGCAAGTGGCTACACCTTC. Protein product: CSASSQGASGYTF.

The rearrangement uses TRBV30 and TRBJ2-1; possibly TRBD2 for D (6 bases). Germline V gives CDR1 GTSNPN, CDR2 SVGIG (reference sequence). Trimming cost V 2 bases and J 3 bases, with 17 bases left between them. This CDR3 region has 16 residues. CDR3 DNA: TGTGCCTGGAGTCTAGGATCGGGGGACGGCTACAATGAGCAGTTCTTC. Encoded protein: CAWSLGSGDGYNEQFF.

This chain joins TRBV6-5 and TRBJ1-1, with 7 bases identical to TRBD1. The germline gives CDR1 MNHEY, CDR2 SVGAGI. The V segment lost 6 bases and the J segment 10 bases; nucleotides outside the gene matches: 17. The CDR3 contains 15 residues. CDR3 in amino acids: CASRSEGARGLGAFF. The CDR3 DNA sequence: TGTGCCAGCAGGTCAGAGGGGGCGCGGGGACTTGGAGCTTTCTTT.

V is TRBV29-1 and J is TRBJ1-2; TRBD1 agrees at 11 bases. Trimming at V came to 7 bases and at J to 0 bases, leaving 13 bases not matched to a gene. CDR3 size: 17 residues. Per the germline V gene, CDR1 is SQVTM and CDR2 is ANQGSEA. The CDR3 nucleotides are TGCAGCGCCCTAAAGCTGGACAGGGGGCCACCTAACTATGGCTACACCTTC. Amino acid sequence: CSALKLDRGPPNYGYTF. The complete variable domain, with remaining parts taken from reference TRBV29-1 and TRBJ1-2, reads SAVISQKPSRDICQRGTSLTIQCQVDSQVTMMFWYRQQPGQSLTLIATANQGSEATYESGFVIDKFPISRPNLTFSTLTVSNMSPEDSSIYLCSALKLDRGPPNYGYTFGSGTRLTVV.

This chain links TRBV11-2 with TRBJ2-5; 10 bases line up with TRBD1. V trimming: 5 bases; J trimming: 4 bases; junction bases outside the gene matches: 10. Germline V lookup: CDR1 SGHAT, CDR2 FQNNGV. The CDR3 totals 16 residues. The CDR3 nucleotides are TGTGCCAGCAGCCCCGGTGACTGGACAGGGGGAGAGACCCAGTACTTC. This translates into CASSPGDWTGGETQYF.

The V call is TRBV30, the J call TRBJ2-3, with a possible D match to TRBD1 (5 bases). The CDR3 extends over 13 amino acids. Germline V gene lookup returns CDR1 GTSNPN and CDR2 SVGIG (reference sequence). Trimming left V 3 bases short and J 6 bases short, with 13 bases between. CDR3 loop: CAWSQGVGDTQYF. The CDR3 DNA sequence: TGTGCCTGGAGCCAAGGGGTTGGGGATACGCAGTATTTT.

V usage is TRBV24-1 and J usage is TRBJ1-1; D is unresolved. Germline V gene lookup returns CDR1 KGHDR and CDR2 SFDVKD. This CDR3 has 12 amino acids. V lost 4 bases, J lost 5 bases, and 7 bases lay in between. The CDR3 nucleotides read TGTGCCACCAGTGAGGCGGGGACTGAAGCTTTCTTT. Encoded protein: CATSEAGTEAFF.

In the case of this clone: The germline gene is not matched at one end of the junction; a read error may be the cause. V usage is TRBV5-6 and J usage is TRBJ1-5; TRBD1 matches 8 bases. The CDR3 consists of 15 residues. In germline, CDR1 is SGHDT, CDR2 YYEEEE. CDR3 in amino acids: CASRLGTGPNQPQHF. The CDR3 nucleotides read TGTGCCAGCAGGTTGGGGACAGGACCCAATCAGCCCCAGCATTTT.

The genes are TRBV12-3 or TRBV12-4 and TRBJ1-1; 7 bases map to TRBD1. The ends lost 6 bases at V and 4 bases at J; junction bases unmatched: 5. The length of the CDR3 is 13 residues. The CDR3 region is CASSRQGSTEAFF. The CDR3 region has the DNA TGTGCCAGCAGCCGACAGGGATCCACTGAAGCTTTCTTT.

The chain carries TRBV7-9 and TRBJ2-3; D not resolved. The germline V gene encodes CDR1 SEHNR and CDR2 FQNEAQ (reference sequence). The CDR3 runs to 16 residues. V was clipped by 5 bases and J by 6 bases, with 21 bases between them. The CDR3 protein is CASSRTPATSPDTQYF. CDR3 nucleotide sequence: TGTGCCAGCAGCCGCACCCCTGCGACAAGCCCCGATACGCAGTATTTT.

The V call is TRBV28, the J call TRBJ2-2; D remains ambiguous. This CDR3 contains 12 residues. CDR1 and CDR2 from the germline V gene are MDHEN and SYDVKM. The germline V and J ends were trimmed by 1 base and 5 bases, with 2 bases remaining between them. In DNA form, the CDR3 reads TGTGCCAGCAGTTTATTGACCGGGGAGCTGTTTTTT. This encodes CASSLLTGELFF.

CDR3 in amino acids: CASICRQARRTEAFF. CDR3 in DNA: TGTGCCAGCATATGCCGACAGGCCCGTCGCACTGAAGCTTTCTTT. The chain uses TRBV6-4 and TRBJ1-1, with D possibly matching TRBD1 (6 bases). Trimming removed 7 bases at V and 4 bases at J, with 19 bases between. CDR3 length: 15 amino acids. CDR1 is MRHNA and CDR2 is SNTAGT in the germline V gene.

This chain connects TRBV7-9 to TRBJ1-4, with 9 bases fitting TRBD1. Losses at the gene ends were 3 bases for V and 5 bases for J; bases not matched to a gene: 4. The CDR3 length is 15 residues. Germline lookup yields CDR1 SEHNR and CDR2 FQNEAQ (reference sequence). CDR3 nucleotides: TGTGCCAGCAGCTTGGGGACAGGGCGGAATGAAAAACTGTTTTTT. Protein: CASSLGTGRNEKLFF. Looking up the rest from reference TRBV7-9 and TRBJ1-4 gives the full variable domain: DTGVSQNPRHKITKRGQNVTFRCDPISEHNRLYWYRQTLGQGPEFLTYFQNEAQLEKSRLLSDRFSAERPKGSFSTLEIQRTEQGDSAMYLCASSLGTGRNEKLFFGSGTQLSVL.

The chain uses TRBV7-2 and TRBJ1-1, with D unclear. V lost 5 bases and J 7 bases, leaving 14 bases between the germline ends. The CDR3 is 13 amino acids. CDR1 is SGHTA and CDR2 is FQGNSA in the germline V gene. In nucleotides, the CDR3 is TGTGCCAGCAGCCGGCCCCCCCCTAATGAAGCTTTCTTT. Its protein is CASSRPPPNEAFF.

The J gene is TRBJ1-5, the V gene TRBV9; 10 bases fit TRBD1. CDR3 length: 15 amino acids. CDR1 and CDR2 (germline): SGDLS, YYNGEE. The junction had 6 bases not matched to a gene; V was cut back by 3 bases and J by 6 bases. The CDR3 DNA reads TGTGCCAGCAGCGCGGGGACAGGGGTTGGTCAGCCCCAGCATTTT. Translated, it gives CASSAGTGVGQPQHF.